The 13 T cell receptor beta chains presented below share a single source sample, sequenced in a study of blood T cell repertoires in COVID-19. The protocol was immunoSEQ multiplex PCR, while the TCRdb copy is restricted to in-frame clones and leaves out a portion. The repertoire holds over 80,000 clones, with approximately 86% as singletons. Sequenced: peripheral blood. Receptors were obtained from a man aged 80 or over with active or convalescent COVID-19.

The chain recombines TRBV3-1 (or the pseudogene TRBV3-2) with TRBJ2-1, with 9 bases identical to TRBD2. Germline assignment: CDR1 LGHDT and CDR2 YNNKEL (reference sequence). The length of the CDR3 is 16 residues. V shed 0 bases, J shed 7 bases, and the junction held 7 bases outside the gene matches. The CDR3 is CASSQDGGLALNEQFF. CDR3 coding DNA: TGTGCCAGCAGCCAAGATGGGGGACTAGCCCTAAATGAGCAGTTCTTC.

The V and J genes are TRBV2 and TRBJ1-2, with D unresolved. Trimming left V 4 bases short and J 3 bases short, with 9 bases between. CDR3 length: 13 residues. Germline V CDR1 and CDR2: SNHLY, FYNNEI. The CDR3 coding sequence is TGTGCCAGCAGTGGCGAGGGAGACTATGGCTACACCTTC. Translating gives CASSGEGDYGYTF.

The chain carries TRBV7-3 and TRBJ2-1; TRBD2 aligns across 7 bases. In germline, CDR1 is SGHTA, CDR2 FQGTGA. The CDR3 is 13 residues long. V dropped 2 bases and J dropped 9; count of bases not matched to a gene: 4. CDR3 loop: CASSLSTSSEQFF. The CDR3 DNA sequence: TGTGCCAGCAGCTTATCGACTAGCAGTGAGCAGTTCTTC.

The CDR3 DNA is TGTGCCAGCAGCCAAGTTATACGGACTAGCGGGAGGGCCAATTACGAGCAGTACTTC. Translated, it gives CASSQVIRTSGRANYEQYF. The chain uses TRBV3-1 (or the pseudogene TRBV3-2) and TRBJ2-7; 15 nucleotides agree with TRBD2. From germline, CDR1 is LGHDT and CDR2 YNNKEL (reference sequence). The V gene end was trimmed by 1 base and the J gene end by 4 bases; junction bases not matched to a gene: 11. The CDR3 contains 19 residues.

This chain links TRBV6-4 with TRBJ1-5; weak D call: TRBD1 (5 bases). Germline V gives CDR1 MRHNA, CDR2 SNTAGT. The ends were cut back, 5 bases at V and 3 bases at J, with 8 bases in the middle. The CDR3 sequence is 13 residues long. The CDR3 bases are TGTGCCAGCAGTTTAGGGGTCAATCAGCCCCAGCATTTT. This encodes CASSLGVNQPQHF.

V and J are TRBV5-6 and TRBJ2-7, with 7 bases aligning to TRBD1. This CDR3 is built from 14 residues. The germline V gene has CDR1 SGHDT and CDR2 YYEEEE. Trimming removed 0 bases from V and 5 bases from J; junction bases left unmatched: 5. DNA for the CDR3: TGTGCCAGCAGCTTGGTGGGACAGTCCAACGAGCAGTACTTC. As protein: CASSLVGQSNEQYF.

CDR3 in amino acids: CASSGTSGSQETQYF. CDR3 sequence (DNA): TGTGCCAGCAGCGGGACTAGCGGGAGTCAAGAGACCCAGTACTTC. V gene TRBV2 combines with J gene TRBJ2-5; TRBD2 agrees at 14 bases. Trimming removed 6 bases from V and 2 bases from J; junction bases left unmatched: 2. This CDR3 has 15 amino acids. The germline gives CDR1 SNHLY, CDR2 FYNNEI.

V gene TRBV7-9 combines with J gene TRBJ2-5; 8 nucleotides match TRBD2. The ends lost 2 bases at V and 4 bases at J; junction bases unmatched: 15. CDR1 and CDR2 from the germline V gene are SEHNR and FQNEAQ (reference sequence). The CDR3 length is 18 residues. CDR3 sequence: CASSLTEAGGRRRETQYF. The CDR3 nucleotides are TGTGCCAGCAGCTTAACGGAGGCGGGAGGACGGCGCCGAGAGACCCAGTACTTC.

The chain carries TRBV28 and TRBJ2-7; TRBD1 matches 10 bases. Losses at the gene ends were 6 bases for V and 4 bases for J; bases not matched to a gene: 9. Germline V gives CDR1 MDHEN, CDR2 SYDVKM. The CDR3 totals 15 residues. The CDR3 spells CASRDRDRGFYEQYF. The CDR3 coding sequence is TGTGCCAGCAGAGACCGGGACAGGGGTTTTTACGAGCAGTACTTC.

Written as DNA, the CDR3 is TGTGCCAGCAGCTTACAGGGCACACGCTCTGGAAACACCATATATTTT. It codes for CASSLQGTRSGNTIYF. The chain uses TRBV7-8 and TRBJ1-3; tentatively, D is TRBD1 (5 bases). CDR3 length: 16 amino acids. Trimming removed 2 bases at V and 0 bases at J, with 11 bases between. CDR1 is SGHVS and CDR2 is FQNEAQ in the germline V gene.

The rearrangement uses TRBV7-2 and TRBJ2-7, with 8 nucleotides matching TRBD2. Losses at the gene ends were 5 bases for V and 1 base for J; bases not matched to a gene: 10. This CDR3 is 16 amino acids long. The germline CDR1 and CDR2 sequences are SGHTA and FQGNSA. CDR3 region: CASSQAASGSSYEQYF. Written as DNA, the CDR3 is TGTGCCAGCAGCCAGGCGGCGAGCGGGAGTTCCTACGAGCAGTACTTC.

J is TRBJ2-1 and V is TRBV15; 12 nucleotides align to TRBD2. The germline V gene encodes CDR1 LNHNV and CDR2 YYDKDF (reference sequence). The length of the CDR3 is 17 residues. Trimming at V came to 0 bases and at J to 7 bases, leaving 7 bases not matched to a gene. CDR3 nucleotides: TGTGCCACCAGCAGAGACCTGACTAGCGGGAGAGCAAATGAGCAGTTCTTC. Amino acids: CATSRDLTSGRANEQFF.

This clone came up once. The chain couples TRBV6-2 or TRBV6-3 to TRBJ1-1; D ambiguous. CDR3 length: 13 amino acids. CDR1 is MNHEY, CDR2 SVGEGT, per germline. Trimming pared 6 bases from V and 0 bases from J, leaving 8 bases between. The CDR3: CASSVRMNTEAFF. In DNA, the CDR3 is TGTGCCAGCAGCGTGCGGATGAACACTGAAGCTTTCTTT.